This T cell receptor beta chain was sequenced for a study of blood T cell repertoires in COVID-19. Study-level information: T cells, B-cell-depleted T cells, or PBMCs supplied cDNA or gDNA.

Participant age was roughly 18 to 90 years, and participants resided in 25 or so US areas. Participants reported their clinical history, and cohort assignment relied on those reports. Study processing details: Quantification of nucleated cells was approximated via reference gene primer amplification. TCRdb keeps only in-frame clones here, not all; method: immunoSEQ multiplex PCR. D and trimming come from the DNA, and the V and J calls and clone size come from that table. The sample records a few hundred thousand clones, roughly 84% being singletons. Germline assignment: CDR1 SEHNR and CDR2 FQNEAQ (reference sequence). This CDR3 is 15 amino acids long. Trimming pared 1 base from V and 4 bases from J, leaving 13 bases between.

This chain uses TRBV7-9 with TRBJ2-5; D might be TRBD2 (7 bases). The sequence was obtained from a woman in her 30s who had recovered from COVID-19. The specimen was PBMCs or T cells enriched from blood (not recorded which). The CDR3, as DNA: TGTGCCAGCAGCTTAGTAGGGGGGGCAGGAGAGACCCAGTACTTC. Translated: CASSLVGGAGETQYF.